This T cell receptor beta chain was retrieved from a study of cytotoxic CD8 clonotypes in ibrutinib-treated CLL. V was clipped by 0 bases and J by 7 bases, with 16 bases between them. Germline V gene lookup returns CDR1 MNHEY and CDR2 SMNVEV (reference sequence). CDR3 length: 17 amino acids. TCRdb's copy holds only in-frame clones and misses some; the assay was immunoSEQ multiplex PCR. The sample consists of about 15,000 clones, around 61% of them appearing once. This clone was detected only a few times. The chain couples TRBV27 to TRBJ1-6, with D maybe TRBD1 (5 bases). The receptor comes from a human donor with chronic lymphocytic leukemia. The specimen comprised PBMCs, sampled before ibrutinib treatment. This chain's CDR3 is CASSLSSAGLLNSPLHF. The CDR3 coding sequence is TGTGCCAGCAGTTTATCTTCGGCAGGGCTTTTAAATTCACCCCTCCACTTT.